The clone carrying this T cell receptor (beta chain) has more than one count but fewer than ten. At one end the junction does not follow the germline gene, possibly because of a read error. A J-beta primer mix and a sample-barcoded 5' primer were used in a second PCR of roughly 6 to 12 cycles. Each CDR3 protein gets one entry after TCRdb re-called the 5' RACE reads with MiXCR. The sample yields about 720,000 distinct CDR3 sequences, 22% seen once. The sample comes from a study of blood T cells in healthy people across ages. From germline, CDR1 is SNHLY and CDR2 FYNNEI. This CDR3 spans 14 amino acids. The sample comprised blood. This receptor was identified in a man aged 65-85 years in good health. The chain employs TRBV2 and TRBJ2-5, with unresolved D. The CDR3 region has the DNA TGTGCCAGCAGGCCAGCGCCAGAACAAGGGACCCAGTACTTC. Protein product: CASRPAPEQGTQYF.